This T cell receptor beta chain originates from a study of early T cells in non-severe SARS-CoV-2 infection. Study background: From unsorted whole blood, bulk RNA was sequenced, and the chains remained unpaired.

Unique molecular identifiers were attached to individual cDNA molecules. TCRdb passed the 5' RACE reads through MiXCR, listing each CDR3 protein once. The repertoire includes about 46,000 distinct CDR3 sequences, approximately 5.1% of them detected once, and 5% to 6.5% sits in the top ten. This clonotype was counted only a few times. Sample: whole blood, taken at baseline. The TCR sequence derives from an adult who was a healthcare worker with PCR-confirmed SARS-CoV-2 infection or an uninfected control (not recorded which).

The CDR3 sequence is CASSFNGQETQYF. The CDR3 region has the DNA TGTGCCAGCAGTTTTAACGGACAAGAGACCCAGTACTTC. The chain recombines TRBV12-3 or TRBV12-4 with TRBJ2-5; D is undetermined. CDR3 length: 13 residues. V gave up 3 bases and J gave up 2 bases, with 7 bases separating them.